The clone carrying this T cell receptor (beta chain) was found many times. Its antigen is currently unknown. RNA transcripts yielded amplified TCR beta CDR3 regions. The library came from an HTBI-primed first-round RT-PCR and a second-round multiplex PCR. TCRdb redid the calling of the multiplex PCR reads with MiXCR, one entry per CDR3 protein. The sample has about 210,000 distinct CDR3 sequences; over 25% are singletons. This specimen comes from a study of Graves' ophthalmopathy and Graves' hyperthyroidism. Study observations and caveats: In blood, most expanded thyroid clonotypes above 0.001 frequency were also detected. The model predicted ophthalmopathy progression with about 70% sensitivity and around 72% specificity.

Patients were excluded if they had other autoimmune diseases or uncontrolled infections, and likewise if pregnancy or lactation applied. PBMCs were isolated from an approximately 10 ml sample of fresh peripheral blood. Germline lookup yields CDR1 ENHRY and CDR2 SYGVKD. Trimming took off 3 bases at V and 6 bases at J, with 11 bases between the two ends. The CDR3 extends over 13 amino acids. This TCR came from a man aged 45 to 65 with Graves' ophthalmopathy. The sample taken for sequencing was peripheral blood. The chain is built from TRBV10-3 and TRBJ2-5; no clear D gene. Written as DNA, the CDR3 is TGTGCCATCAGTGACGTTACTCCCAAGACCCAGTACTTC. Protein sequence: CAISDVTPKTQYF.